This record covers a single T cell receptor (beta chain). The junction departs from germline at one end; a sequencing error may be responsible. A modified ARM-PCR protocol with three rounds of nested PCR amplified TCRbeta. Using its own MiXCR run on the multiplex PCR reads, TCRdb lists one record per CDR3 protein. The data show tens of thousands of distinct CDR3 sequences, over 65% seen once. The template was RNA from unsorted bulk tissue. The normal lung tissue was taken more than 3 cm from the tumor edge. The germline CDR1 and CDR2 sequences are SQVTM and ANQGSEA. The CDR3 spans 14 residues. The data belong to a study of tumor and adjacent non-tumor tissue in lung cancer.

The TCR sequence derives from a man between 65 and 79 years old with non-small cell lung cancer. The chain is built from TRBV29-1 and TRBJ2-3; D might be TRBD2 (5 bases). Sequenced sample: distant non-tumor lung tissue. CDR3 residues: CSAEAIGSTDTQYF. The CDR3 DNA follows: TGCAGCGCTGAGGCTATTGGGAGCACGGATACGCAGTATTTT.